A single sample gave rise to the 22 T cell receptor beta chains below, sequenced in a study of cytomegalovirus exposure and HLA in healthy donors. PCR amplification relied on 60 Vbeta primers (plus 13 Jbeta primers). Sequencing was performed with immunoSEQ multiplex PCR; in TCRdb, only in-frame clones are kept and a portion is missing. Of fewer than 150,000 clones listed, more than 80% are singletons. Material for sequencing was PBMCs. The receptors come from a man aged 35-49 years in good health and CMV-seronegative.

The sample holds a few counts of this clone. The chain recombines TRBV13 with TRBJ2-5, with TRBD1 matching over 10 bases. This CDR3 is built from 17 residues. CDR1 and CDR2 (germline): PRHDT, FYEKMQ (reference sequence). Trimming took 1 base from V and 5 from J; bases not matched to a gene: 10. The CDR3 reads CASSLASRDRGIETQYF. The CDR3 DNA sequence: TGTGCCAGCAGCTTAGCCTCCCGGGACAGGGGCATCGAGACCCAGTACTTC.

The V call is TRBV2, the J call TRBJ2-2, with 9 positions matching TRBD1. Trimming cost V 8 bases and J 5 bases; bases outside gene matches: 6. The CDR3 contains 14 residues. From germline, CDR1 is SNHLY and CDR2 FYNNEI. CDR3 in DNA: TGTGCCAGCGACGACAGGGGGAGAACCGGGGAGCTGTTTTTT. As protein: CASDDRGRTGELFF.

This clone was found once. V gene TRBV25-1 combines with J gene TRBJ1-2; 12 nucleotides line up with TRBD1. CDR1 and CDR2 (germline): MGHDK, SYGVNS. Trimming removed 5 bases from V and 8 bases from J; junction bases left unmatched: 9. The CDR3 length is 15 residues. This CDR3 reads CASSPPGQGAGGYTF. Written as DNA, the CDR3 is TGTGCCAGCAGTCCTCCGGGACAGGGGGCGGGGGGCTACACCTTC.

V gene TRBV2 combines with J gene TRBJ1-2; D is perhaps TRBD1 (6 bases). CDR1 and CDR2 from the germline V gene are SNHLY and FYNNEI. V was cut by 6 bases and J by 2 bases, with 13 bases left in between. The CDR3 is 14 amino acids. CDR3 sequence: CASSPGQMNYGYTF. In nucleotides, the CDR3 is TGTGCCAGCAGCCCTGGACAGATGAACTATGGCTACACCTTC.

The chain has TRBV6-6 and TRBJ2-7; D might be TRBD1 (6 bases). From germline, CDR1 is MNHNY and CDR2 SVGAGI (reference sequence). The length of the CDR3 is 16 residues. The V end was cut by 1 base, the J end by 3 bases, with 16 bases between. The DNA of the CDR3 is TGTGCCAGCAGTTACTTCCCCCGGGCAGGGGACTACGAGCAGTACTTC. Translating it yields CASSYFPRAGDYEQYF.

This clone was observed once. This rearrangement joins TRBV27 to TRBJ2-2; TRBD2 matches 8 bases. The CDR3 covers 16 residues. Germline loops: CDR1 MNHEY, CDR2 SMNVEV (reference sequence). After removal of 6 bases from V and 5 bases from J, the junction contained 11 bases not matched to a gene. Written as DNA, the CDR3 is TGTGCCAGCAGCCCAGGGGTCGGACTAGCAACCGGGGAGCTGTTTTTT. Protein: CASSPGVGLATGELFF.

V and J are TRBV6-6 and TRBJ2-5, with unresolved D. Between the trimmed V and J ends, which lost 6 bases and 2 bases, there was a span of 19 bases. Germline V CDR1 and CDR2: MNHNY, SVGAGI (reference sequence). The CDR3 is 16 residues long. Here the CDR3 reads CASSAGFGPGQETQYF. In nucleotides, the CDR3 is TGTGCCAGCAGCGCCGGGTTTGGCCCCGGACAAGAGACCCAGTACTTC.

The V call is TRBV6-1, the J call TRBJ1-2; TRBD1 agrees at 7 bases. J gave up 8 bases and V 8 bases, and 8 bases lay outside the gene matches. The CDR3 runs 12 residues. The V gene's germline CDR1 is MNHNS and CDR2 SASEGT. CDR3 loop: CASEEQGRGYTF. The DNA for the CDR3 is TGTGCCAGCGAGGAACAGGGGCGCGGCTACACCTTC.

The chain has TRBV5-1 and TRBJ2-5, with TRBD2 identical over 13 bases. Germline V lookup: CDR1 SGHRS, CDR2 YFSETQ. V shed 1 base, J shed 5 bases, and the junction held 5 bases outside the gene matches. CDR3 length: 16 amino acids. The CDR3 here is CASSLPTSGRSETQYF. The DNA for the CDR3 is TGCGCCAGCAGCTTGCCGACTAGCGGGAGGTCTGAGACCCAGTACTTC.

The chain joins TRBV7-8 to TRBJ1-3; D ambiguous. The CDR3 has 14 amino acids. Per germline, CDR1 SGHVS and CDR2 FQNEAQ. Trimming left V 1 base short and J 0 bases short, with 4 bases between. CDR3 sequence reads: CASSLGHSGNTIYF. The CDR3 coding sequence is TGTGCCAGCAGCTTAGGTCACTCTGGAAACACCATATATTTT.

This chain uses TRBV5-4 with TRBJ2-1, with 11 bases fitting TRBD2. Germline V gene lookup returns CDR1 SGHNT and CDR2 YYREEE (reference sequence). This CDR3 is built from 15 residues. Trimming at V came to 0 bases and at J to 10 bases, leaving 6 bases not matched to a gene. CDR3: CASSLGTSGPNEQFF. Here the CDR3 DNA reads TGTGCCAGCAGCTTGGGGACTAGCGGGCCGAACGAGCAGTTCTTC.

This rearrangement joins TRBV5-1 to TRBJ2-5, with D perhaps TRBD2 (5 bases). Trimming cost V 4 bases and J 5 bases, with 15 bases left between them. The germline gives CDR1 SGHRS, CDR2 YFSETQ. This CDR3 contains 14 residues. CDR3 nucleotide sequence: TGCGCCAGCAGCCTGGACTCAGCAGCGGAGACCCAGTACTTC. The encoded protein is CASSLDSAAETQYF.

As for this clone: Within the sample, other DNA sequences also encode this same CDR3. The V gene is TRBV28, the J gene TRBJ2-2; 8 positions agree with TRBD1. The trim removed 6 bases at V and 1 base at J, leaving 7 bases unmatched. CDR3 length: 16 residues. Germline V gene lookup returns CDR1 MDHEN and CDR2 SYDVKM. CDR3 nucleotides: TGTGCCAGCAGCCCAGGAGGGACAGGGAACACCGGGGAGCTGTTTTTT. It translates to CASSPGGTGNTGELFF.

The chain links TRBV30 to TRBJ2-7; tentative D call: TRBD1 (5 bases). V was cut by 1 base and J by 12 bases, with 13 bases left in between. The germline gives CDR1 GTSNPN, CDR2 SVGIG (reference sequence). CDR3 length: 11 residues. This CDR3 is CAWSGTGVGYF. In DNA form, the CDR3 reads TGTGCCTGGAGTGGTACAGGCGTGGGGTACTTC.

The chain links TRBV5-1 to TRBJ2-4, with 7 bases matching TRBD2. Germline V gene data show CDR1 as SGHRS and CDR2 as YFSETQ. CDR3 length equals 16 residues. V trimming: 0 bases; J trimming: 5 bases; junction bases outside the gene matches: 8. The CDR3 nucleotides read TGCGCCAGCAGCTTGGCCGGAGGGGAGGGCCAAAACATTCAGTACTTC. Its protein product is CASSLAGGEGQNIQYF. The whole variable domain, remainder taken from reference TRBV5-1 and TRBJ2-4, is KAGVTQTPRYLIKTRGQQVTLSCSPISGHRSVSWYQQTPGQGLQFLFEYFSETQRNKGNFPGRFSGRQFSNSRSEMNVSTLELGDSALYLCASSLAGGEGQNIQYFGAGTRLSVL.

The V gene is TRBV10-2, the J gene TRBJ2-7; 8 bases are a match to TRBD1. This CDR3 contains 13 residues. V trimming: 7 bases; J trimming: 3 bases; junction bases outside the gene matches: 5. The germline CDR1 and CDR2 sequences are WSHSY and SAAADI. The CDR3 region has the DNA TGCGCCAGCATGGCAGGGGGCGGCTACGAGCAGTACTTC. This sequence encodes CASMAGGGYEQYF.

This rearrangement joins TRBV2 to TRBJ1-3; perhaps TRBD1 as D (6 bases). Germline V gene lookup returns CDR1 SNHLY and CDR2 FYNNEI. The V end was cut by 6 bases, the J end by 0 bases, with 12 bases between. CDR3 length: 15 amino acids. The CDR3 protein is CASRLQGNSGNTIYF. In DNA form, the CDR3 reads TGTGCCAGCAGGTTACAGGGCAACTCTGGAAACACCATATATTTT. Based on the CDR3 plus reference TRBV2 and TRBJ1-3, the full variable domain is EPEVTQTPSHQVTQMGQEVILRCVPISNHLYFYWYRQILGQKVEFLVSFYNNEISEKSEIFDDQFSVERPDGSNFTLKIRSTKLEDSAMYFCASRLQGNSGNTIYFGEGSWLTVV.

V and J are TRBV29-1 and TRBJ2-7, with TRBD1 matching over 9 bases. CDR3 size: 13 residues. The germline CDR1 and CDR2 sequences are SQVTM and ANQGSEA. V lost 2 bases and J lost 3; bases outside the gene matches: 2. The CDR3 DNA reads as TGCAGCGTTGAACGGACAGGGGACTACGAGCAGTACTTC. It translates to CSVERTGDYEQYF.

This chain uses TRBV5-1 with TRBJ1-6, with D maybe TRBD1 (5 bases). The CDR3 runs to 14 residues. The ends were cut back, 6 bases at V and 10 bases at J, with 17 bases in the middle. Germline CDR1 and CDR2: SGHRS and YFSETQ. The CDR3 loop is CASKIGVRESPLHF. The CDR3 DNA sequence: TGCGCCAGCAAAATAGGGGTGCGGGAATCACCCCTCCACTTT.

The chain carries TRBV5-4 and TRBJ2-2, with 7 bases lining up with TRBD1. Per the germline V gene, CDR1 is SGHNT and CDR2 is YYREEE (reference sequence). CDR3 length equals 16 residues. The ends lost 4 bases at V and 6 bases at J; junction bases unmatched: 12. CDR3 residues: CASSHWTGPSPGELFF. CDR3 DNA sequence: TGTGCCAGCAGCCATTGGACAGGCCCCAGCCCCGGGGAGCTGTTTTTT.

The chain uses TRBV19 and TRBJ2-6, with D tentatively TRBD2 (6 bases). Trimming cost V 5 bases and J 0 bases, with 8 bases left between them. The CDR3 sequence is 15 residues long. The germline gives CDR1 LNHDA, CDR2 SQIVND (reference sequence). For the CDR3, the DNA is TGTGCCAGTAGTGGGGGGAGCTCTGGGGCCAACGTCCTGACTTTC. Translating gives CASSGGSSGANVLTF.

The rearrangement joins TRBV7-2 to TRBJ2-3; 7 bases are shared with TRBD1. The CDR3 loop spans 14 amino acids. The ends lost 1 base at V and 4 bases at J; junction bases unmatched: 2. The germline V gene has CDR1 SGHTA and CDR2 FQGNSA. CDR3 sequence: CASSLGQGPDTQYF. CDR3 DNA sequence: TGTGCCAGCAGCTTAGGACAGGGTCCAGATACGCAGTATTTT.